Listed here is a single TCR beta chain. Its antigen is unidentified. The data are from a study of cytomegalovirus exposure and HLA in healthy donors. Study observations and caveats: Later analysis demonstrated an association between a missense DCLRE1C variant and TCR beta V- and J-gene trimming.

PCR involved 60 Vbeta and 13 Jbeta primers. Using immunoSEQ multiplex PCR, the repertoire was profiled, and TCRdb retains in-frame clones only, with some absent. In the table there are 110,000 to 150,000 clones, around three quarters of which are singletons. This clonotype originated in a middle-aged man in good health and CMV-seropositive. The specimen sequenced was PBMCs.

CDR3 loop: CASLRTAPYEQYF. The DNA of the CDR3 is TGTGCCAGCCTTCGGACAGCTCCCTACGAGCAGTACTTC. The chain carries TRBV6-5 and TRBJ2-7; D might be TRBD1 (6 bases). Trimming shortened V by 8 bases and J by 2 bases, and 13 bases separated the two germline ends. Germline V gives CDR1 MNHEY, CDR2 SVGAGI. This CDR3 has 13 residues.